One sample yielded the 5 T cell receptor beta chains listed below, sequenced in a study of siplizumab effects on memory and regulatory T cells. Repertoires were generated with immunoSEQ multiplex PCR, while TCRdb's copy carries only in-frame clones and drops some. The repertoire holds 100,000 to 110,000 clones, more than 85% seen once, with roughly 0.16% in the top ten. The specimen sequenced was CD4+ T cells sorted from blood. The receptor set was obtained from a human donor in good health.

The CDR3 spells CASSLWDRGLPLQPQHF. DNA for the CDR3: TGTGCCAGCAGCTTGTGGGACAGGGGCCTTCCTCTCCAGCCCCAGCATTTT. The V and J genes are TRBV5-6 and TRBJ1-5; 10 bases are a match to TRBD1. Unmatched junction bases numbered 11, after V lost 1 base and J lost 7 bases. CDR3 length: 17 residues. Germline lookup yields CDR1 SGHDT and CDR2 YYEEEE.

The rearrangement joins TRBV7-2 to TRBJ1-2, with 9 bases lining up with TRBD1. The CDR3 covers 14 residues. In germline, CDR1 is SGHTA, CDR2 FQGNSA. J lost 8 bases, V lost 4 bases, and 8 bases had no gene match. This CDR3 reads CASSYLGTGSGYTF. CDR3 nucleotides: TGTGCCAGCAGCTACTTGGGGACAGGGAGCGGCTACACCTTC.

Only one count was recorded for this clone. V gene TRBV5-1 combines with J gene TRBJ2-3; 8 nucleotides agree with TRBD2. The CDR3 covers 14 residues. CDR1 SGHRS and CDR2 YFSETQ come from the germline V gene. The V segment lost 5 bases and the J segment 3 bases; nucleotides outside the gene matches: 5. CDR3 coding DNA: TGCGCCAGCAGTTCGGGGGGGCCTACAGATACGCAGTATTTT. It yields the protein CASSSGGPTDTQYF.

The chain combines TRBV7-9 with TRBJ2-5; a possible D gene is TRBD2 (6 bases). Germline values: CDR1 SEHNR, CDR2 FQNEAQ (reference sequence). The CDR3 is 13 residues long. Trimming removed 8 bases from V and 4 bases from J, with 14 bases in between. This CDR3 is CASAQGGGETQYF. CDR3 nucleotide sequence: TGTGCCAGCGCCCAGGGAGGAGGAGAGACCCAGTACTTC. Looking up the rest from reference TRBV7-9 and TRBJ2-5 gives the full variable domain: DTGVSQNPRHKITKRGQNVTFRCDPISEHNRLYWYRQTLGQGPEFLTYFQNEAQLEKSRLLSDRFSAERPKGSFSTLEIQRTEQGDSAMYLCASAQGGGETQYFGPGTRLLVL.

This clone is a singleton in its sample. This chain links TRBV18 with TRBJ1-6; perhaps TRBD1 as D (6 bases). Trimming stripped 5 bases from V and 7 bases from J, with 18 bases between. The germline CDR1 and CDR2 sequences are KGHSH and LQKENI. The CDR3 consists of 16 residues. The CDR3 region has the DNA TGTGCCAGCTCAGAAGTACCGGGACAAAAAAATTCACCCCTCCACTTT. Protein sequence: CASSEVPGQKNSPLHF.